Presented here are 27 T cell receptor beta chains from one specimen sequenced in a study of blood T cell repertoires in COVID-19. Some clones are missing from TCRdb's copy, which holds only in-frame ones; the method was immunoSEQ multiplex PCR. The sample has tens of thousands of clones, 88% seen once; the top ten hold roughly 1.4%. The specimen sequenced was peripheral blood. These receptors were obtained from a human donor in a cohort sampled during active COVID-19.

The chain recombines TRBV24-1 with TRBJ2-3, with 8 bases fitting TRBD2. The CDR3 consists of 14 residues. The V gene end was trimmed by 5 bases and the J gene end by 1 base; junction bases not matched to a gene: 1. The germline gives CDR1 KGHDR, CDR2 SFDVKD. This CDR3 is CATSVTSGTDTQYF. CDR3 coding DNA: TGTGCCACCAGTGTGACTAGCGGCACAGATACGCAGTATTTT.

The chain uses TRBV5-6 and TRBJ1-1; no reliable D call. The V end was cut by 0 bases, the J end by 7 bases, with 10 bases between. This CDR3 is 13 amino acids long. Per germline, CDR1 SGHDT and CDR2 YYEEEE. The CDR3 DNA reads TGTGCCAGCAGCTTGGGGGAGGCAGGTGAAGCTTTCTTT. Amino acids: CASSLGEAGEAFF.

J is TRBJ2-3 and V is TRBV24-1; 11 bases line up with TRBD2. This CDR3 spans 16 amino acids. Looked up from germline, CDR1 is KGHDR and CDR2 is SFDVKD. The J segment lost 6 bases and the V segment lost 4 bases, leaving 8 bases of the junction unmatched. CDR3 in amino acids: CATSEPGLAVGDTQYF. The CDR3 nucleotides read TGTGCCACCAGTGAGCCGGGACTAGCGGTGGGGGATACGCAGTATTTT.

The rearrangement uses TRBV19 and TRBJ1-1, with 8 bases fitting TRBD1. V lost 3 bases to trimming and J lost 4 bases; unmatched junction nucleotides: 10. This CDR3 is 16 amino acids long. The germline CDR1 and CDR2 sequences are LNHDA and SQIVND (reference sequence). Written as DNA, the CDR3 is TGTGCCAGTAGTATTATCTGGCAGGGGGCGCGCACTGAAGCTTTCTTT. Protein sequence: CASSIIWQGARTEAFF. Supplemented by reference TRBV19 and TRBJ1-1, the full variable domain reads DGGITQSPKYLFRKEGQNVTLSCEQNLNHDAMYWYRQDPGQGLRLIYYSQIVNDFQKGDIAEGYSVSREKKESFPLTVTSAQKNPTAFYLCASSIIWQGARTEAFFGQGTRLTVV.

V gene TRBV10-2 combines with J gene TRBJ1-4; D is undetermined. This CDR3 has 12 amino acids. With 3 bases removed from V and 8 bases from J, the gap between germline ends came to 7 bases. Germline CDR1 and CDR2: WSHSY and SAAADI. For the CDR3, the DNA is TGCGCCAGCAGTGAAGCAAGAGAAAAACTGTTTTTT. This sequence encodes CASSEAREKLFF.

V is TRBV6-6 and J is TRBJ2-7; no definite D call. Deletions cut 2 bases from V and 1 base from J, with 9 bases between. CDR3 length: 14 residues. Germline V gene sequence: CDR1 MNHNY, CDR2 SVGAGI (reference sequence). The CDR3 bases are TGTGCCAGCAGTTACCCTGACACATCCTACGAGCAGTACTTC. It yields the protein CASSYPDTSYEQYF.

This clone was picked up one time. V gene TRBV5-1 combines with J gene TRBJ2-5; 8 bases line up with TRBD1. V trimming: 5 bases; J trimming: 1 base; junction bases outside the gene matches: 7. The length of the CDR3 is 15 residues. Looked up from germline, CDR1 is SGHRS and CDR2 is YFSETQ. The chain's CDR3 is CASRISGGPQETQYF. The DNA of the CDR3 is TGCGCCAGCAGGATTTCAGGGGGCCCCCAAGAGACCCAGTACTTC. The variable domain in full, completed from reference TRBV5-1 and TRBJ2-5, reads KAGVTQTPRYLIKTRGQQVTLSCSPISGHRSVSWYQQTPGQGLQFLFEYFSETQRNKGNFPGRFSGRQFSNSRSEMNVSTLELGDSALYLCASRISGGPQETQYFGPGTRLLVL.

Here the CDR3 reads CASSYLEGYEQYF. The CDR3 nucleotides read TGTGCCAGCAGTTACCTGGAGGGCTACGAGCAGTACTTC. V usage is TRBV6-5 and J usage is TRBJ2-7, with D maybe TRBD2 (6 bases). The CDR3 length is 13 residues. Trimming took 2 bases from V and 3 from J, leaving 8 bases between them. Germline V gene sequence: CDR1 MNHEY, CDR2 SVGAGI.

The genes are TRBV4-1 and TRBJ1-1; TRBD1 matches at 8 bases. The ends lost 0 bases at V and 1 base at J; junction bases unmatched: 13. The CDR3 is 19 residues long. Germline V CDR1 and CDR2: MGHRA, YSYEKL. The CDR3 DNA reads as TGCGCCAGCAGCCAAGAACCCTCTCACCGGACAGGGCAGAACACTGAAGCTTTCTTT. It encodes CASSQEPSHRTGQNTEAFF.

The table lists this clone with a count of one. The chain combines TRBV4-2 with TRBJ1-2; 7 bases map to TRBD1. Germline V gene data show CDR1 as LGHNA and CDR2 as YNFKEQ. The CDR3 sequence is 15 residues long. With 1 base clipped from V and 0 bases from J, the junction kept 2 bases outside the gene matches. The CDR3 loop reads CASSQVTGANYGYTF. The CDR3 bases are TGTGCCAGCAGCCAAGTAACAGGGGCTAACTATGGCTACACCTTC.

V and J are TRBV20-1 and TRBJ1-2; no firm D call. Looked up from germline, CDR1 is DFQATT and CDR2 is SNEGSKA (reference sequence). V was cut by 0 bases and J by 6 bases, with 5 bases left in between. The CDR3 sequence is 11 residues long. The CDR3 is CSARDEDGYTF. The CDR3, as DNA: TGCAGTGCTAGAGATGAGGATGGCTACACCTTC.

This clone has a handful of counts. The rearrangement links TRBV23-1 to TRBJ2-2; possible D gene TRBD2, 5 bases. TRBV23-1 is an ORF, with its function uncertain. Deletions cut 4 bases from V and 1 base from J, with 19 bases between. CDR3 length equals 18 residues. In DNA, the CDR3 is TGCGCCAGCAGTCTGGGCGGCCCAGACGAGGGGAACACCGGGGAGCTGTTTTTT. Translation: CASSLGGPDEGNTGELFF.

The chain joins TRBV6-2 or TRBV6-3 to TRBJ2-3, with 7 bases lining up with TRBD1. Germline V gene lookup returns CDR1 MNHEY and CDR2 SVGEGT. With 0 bases clipped from V and 2 bases from J, the junction kept 2 bases outside the gene matches. The CDR3 spans 15 residues. The CDR3 region has the DNA TGTGCCAGCAGTTACTCGGACAGGACCACAGATACGCAGTATTTT. Protein sequence: CASSYSDRTTDTQYF.

The chain couples TRBV6-6 to TRBJ2-3, with 7 bases matching TRBD1. V trimming: 8 bases; J trimming: 4 bases; junction bases outside the gene matches: 9. The CDR3 has 14 amino acids. Per germline, CDR1 MNHNY and CDR2 SVGAGI (reference sequence). Here the CDR3 reads CASRTTGSADTQYF. In DNA form, the CDR3 reads TGTGCCAGCCGCACGACAGGGTCTGCAGATACGCAGTATTTT.

The rearrangement links TRBV4-2 to TRBJ2-1; 8 bases fit TRBD2. The CDR3 runs 16 residues. Germline V gene sequence: CDR1 LGHNA, CDR2 YNFKEQ. V was pared by 8 bases and J by 10 bases, with 19 bases of the junction left unmatched. CDR3 loop: CASADARSGSRLEQFF. Written as DNA, the CDR3 is TGTGCCAGCGCCGATGCCAGGAGCGGGAGTAGGTTGGAGCAGTTCTTC.

The rearrangement joins TRBV27 to TRBJ2-7; D possibly corresponds to TRBD2 (6 bases). V was trimmed by 6 bases and J by 3 bases, leaving 15 bases between them. This CDR3 comprises 14 residues. Looked up from germline, CDR1 is MNHEY and CDR2 is SMNVEV (reference sequence). The CDR3 DNA follows: TGTGCCAGCAGAGGTAGGCGGGATTACTACGAGCAGTACTTC. It translates to CASRGRRDYYEQYF.

The gene calls are TRBV5-1 and TRBJ2-1, with 7 bases aligning to TRBD1. CDR1 is SGHRS and CDR2 is YFSETQ in the germline V gene. The J segment lost 7 bases and the V segment lost 4 bases, leaving 8 bases of the junction unmatched. CDR3 size: 14 residues. The CDR3 sequence: CASSPVQGRNEQFF. DNA for the CDR3: TGCGCCAGCAGCCCAGTACAGGGGCGGAATGAGCAGTTCTTC. The full variable domain, with the rest looked up from reference TRBV5-1 and TRBJ2-1, is KAGVTQTPRYLIKTRGQQVTLSCSPISGHRSVSWYQQTPGQGLQFLFEYFSETQRNKGNFPGRFSGRQFSNSRSEMNVSTLELGDSALYLCASSPVQGRNEQFFGPGTRLTVL.

The rearrangement links TRBV19 to TRBJ2-1; TRBD2 agrees at 9 bases. There are 15 residues in the CDR3. J lost 4 bases, V lost 5 bases, and 6 bases had no gene match. The V gene's germline CDR1 is LNHDA and CDR2 SQIVND (reference sequence). The CDR3 coding sequence is TGTGCCAGTAGTTCTAGCGGGACCGCTTACAATGAGCAGTTCTTC. Protein: CASSSSGTAYNEQFF.

The chain's CDR3 is CASMLAADTQYF. The CDR3 bases are TGTGCCAGCATGCTAGCTGCCGATACGCAGTATTTT. The chain has TRBV2 and TRBJ2-3, with a tentative D call TRBD2 (5 bases). CDR3 length: 12 residues. V lost 7 bases and J 6 bases, leaving 11 bases between the germline ends. Germline lookup yields CDR1 SNHLY and CDR2 FYNNEI.

The V call is TRBV5-4, the J call TRBJ2-4, with TRBD2 as a possible D gene (5 bases). Germline assignment: CDR1 SGHNT and CDR2 YYREEE (reference sequence). Trimming took off 3 bases at V and 0 bases at J, with 10 bases between the two ends. The CDR3 has 15 residues. CDR3 sequence: CASSSDGLAKNIQYF. The DNA for the CDR3 is TGTGCCAGCAGCTCGGACGGACTAGCCAAAAACATTCAGTACTTC.

This sequence joins TRBV7-2 and TRBJ2-7, with 12 positions matching TRBD2. The CDR3 covers 16 residues. Germline V lookup: CDR1 SGHTA, CDR2 FQGNSA. Trimming removed 3 bases from V and 0 bases from J; junction bases left unmatched: 3. CDR3 nucleotides: TGTGCCAGCAGCTTGACTAGCGGGAGTCTCTCCTACGAGCAGTACTTC. Protein: CASSLTSGSLSYEQYF.

The chain carries TRBV5-5 and TRBJ1-5; 9 bases line up with TRBD1. Germline CDR1 is SGHKS and CDR2 is YYEKEE (reference sequence). J was trimmed by 11 bases and V by 4 bases; bases with no gene match: 13. The CDR3 has 15 amino acids. CDR3 sequence: CASSHNSQGADAQHF. Written as DNA, the CDR3 is TGTGCCAGCAGCCACAATTCACAGGGGGCTGATGCCCAGCATTTT.

The chain uses TRBV5-1 and TRBJ2-4, with 9 bases aligning to TRBD1. The V gene end was trimmed by 0 bases and the J gene end by 9 bases; junction bases not matched to a gene: 7. The CDR3 consists of 15 residues. Germline assignment: CDR1 SGHRS and CDR2 YFSETQ. CDR3 bases: TGCGCCAGCAGCTTGGGGGACAGGGAAGATGGCATTCAGTACTTC. This translates into CASSLGDREDGIQYF.

This clone was detected only once. The rearrangement uses TRBV25-1 and TRBJ2-3; possible D gene TRBD2, 6 bases. CDR3 size: 15 residues. V was shortened by 6 bases and J by 2 bases, with 15 bases between the two germline ends. Germline V lookup: CDR1 MGHDK, CDR2 SYGVNS. The CDR3 sequence is CASSNTGELTDTQYF. The CDR3 nucleotides read TGTGCCAGCAGCAACACGGGGGAACTCACAGATACGCAGTATTTT.

The CDR3: CASSPYGQGRNEQYF. Here the CDR3 DNA reads TGTGCCAGCAGTCCGTACGGACAGGGAAGGAACGAGCAGTACTTC. The chain recombines TRBV28 with TRBJ2-7; 8 positions match TRBD1. Trimming removed 5 bases from V and 5 bases from J; junction bases left unmatched: 11. Per germline, CDR1 MDHEN and CDR2 SYDVKM. The CDR3 consists of 15 residues.

The rearrangement links TRBV19 to TRBJ1-4; D is unresolved. This CDR3 has 14 residues. The V end was cut by 3 bases, the J end by 7 bases, with 12 bases between. The germline CDR1 and CDR2 sequences are LNHDA and SQIVND (reference sequence). Here the CDR3 reads CASSMGPTAEKLFF. Here the CDR3 DNA reads TGTGCCAGTAGTATGGGCCCAACGGCTGAAAAACTGTTTTTT.

V usage is TRBV7-3 and J usage is TRBJ1-4, with TRBD1 matching over 7 bases. This CDR3 spans 15 amino acids. CDR1 is SGHTA and CDR2 is FQGTGA in the germline V gene. J was trimmed by 3 bases and V by 2 bases; bases with no gene match: 3. In DNA, the CDR3 is TGTGCCAGCAGCTTACAGGGACAGCCTAATGAAAAACTGTTTTTT. Amino acid sequence: CASSLQGQPNEKLFF.